The 27 T cell receptor beta chains below were found in one sample sequenced in a study of response to subunit inactivated influenza vaccine (dated by TCRdb to about 2018). Libraries were made using RT-PCR. The sequencing machine was an Illumina HiSeq 2500. TCRdb reworked the public reads: Q25 trimming with fastp, MiXCR clone assembly, productive beta chains retained. Each record represents a unique CDR3 protein, reported with the most common genes and DNA among its rows. The sample table records about 570,000 distinct CDR3 sequences; about 10% of these occur just once. The ten largest clonotypes hold 8% to 13% of the sample. These data are also associated with another study on T cells expressing NK-cell markers. In that second paper, the authors write: TCR beta cDNA libraries were made by 5'RACE template switching that added a universal primer site and unique molecular identifiers.

Material: PBMCs from blood, obtained on the day of vaccination. The receptors shown here come from a man aged 45-65 years who received an inactivated influenza vaccine. Donor details come from another sample of the same person, matched by shared clones.

The J gene is TRBJ2-7, the V gene TRBV20-1; the D call may be TRBD1 or TRBD2 (5 bases each). The CDR3 loop spans 13 amino acids. V shed 6 bases and J shed 4 bases, with 16 bases lying between them. Per germline, CDR1 DFQATT and CDR2 SNEGSKA (reference sequence). The CDR3 region is CSARSGTSYEQYF. CDR3 DNA: TGCAGTGCCCGCTCCGGGACCTCATACGAGCAGTACTTC.

The J gene is TRBJ2-4, the V gene TRBV28; tentatively, D is TRBD1 (5 bases). The CDR3 consists of 17 residues. With 4 bases removed from V and 7 bases from J, the gap between germline ends came to 23 bases. Germline assignment: CDR1 MDHEN and CDR2 SYDVKM. CDR3 DNA sequence: TGTGCCAGCAGTTCTTCTTCGGGTCAGGGTCTCCGTAACATTCAGTACTTC. Its translation: CASSSSSGQGLRNIQYF.

The genes are TRBV3-1 and TRBJ2-7, with 7 bases identical to TRBD1. Germline V gives CDR1 LGHDT, CDR2 YNNKEL (reference sequence). J gave up 7 bases and V 0 bases, and 12 bases lay outside the gene matches. The CDR3 consists of 16 residues. CDR3 coding DNA: TGTGCCAGCAGCCAAGAATGGAGGACAGGTCCTGGGGAGCAGTACTTC. Translation: CASSQEWRTGPGEQYF.

This clonotype was seen at least ten times. The CDR3 DNA is TGTGCCAGCAGTTTAATGACGGGACAGGGGTCGCAGCAGTACTTC. Translating it yields CASSLMTGQGSQQYF. The rearrangement uses TRBV28 and TRBJ2-7; TRBD1 agrees at 10 bases. V was clipped by 2 bases and J by 8 bases; unmatched bases: 9. CDR3 length: 15 residues. Germline CDR1 reads MDHEN; CDR2 reads SYDVKM. Filled out from reference TRBV28 and TRBJ2-7, the complete variable domain reads DVKVTQSSRYLVKRTGEKVFLECVQDMDHENMFWYRQDPGLGLRLIYFSYDVKMKEKGDIPEGYSVSREKKERFSLILESASTNQTSMYLCASSLMTGQGSQQYFGPGTRLTVT.

This clonotype was recorded many times. The chain couples TRBV6-5 to TRBJ1-2; 7 bases map to TRBD1. CDR1 and CDR2 from the germline V gene are MNHEY and SVGAGI. V trimming: 5 bases; J trimming: 5 bases; junction bases outside the gene matches: 2. There are 12 residues in the CDR3. The CDR3 DNA sequence: TGTGCCAGCAGTACGACAGGGTATGGCTACACCTTC. Translated, it gives CASSTTGYGYTF.

This clonotype was picked up many times. The chain combines TRBV15 with TRBJ1-2, with D uncertain. V shed 3 bases and J shed 8 bases, with 13 bases lying between them. The CDR3 is made up of 13 amino acids. Germline CDR1 reads LNHNV; CDR2 reads YYDKDF (reference sequence). The CDR3 coding sequence is TGTGCCACCAGCAGGGACCTTTCGCGGGGCTACACCTTC. Protein product: CATSRDLSRGYTF.

This clonotype appeared a few times. The chain couples TRBV14 to TRBJ2-3; 8 bases map to TRBD1. There are 15 residues in the CDR3. The germline gives CDR1 SGHDN, CDR2 FVKESK. Trimming at V came to 5 bases and at J to 1 base, leaving 5 bases not matched to a gene. CDR3 sequence reads: CASSFRTGRTDTQYF. CDR3 DNA: TGTGCCAGCAGCTTCCGGACAGGGCGCACAGATACGCAGTATTTT. Full variable domain (missing parts from reference TRBV14 and TRBJ2-3): EAGVTQFPSHSVIEKGQTVTLRCDPISGHDNLYWYRRVMGKEIKFLLHFVKESKQDESGMPNNRFLAERTGGTYSTLKVQPAELEDSGVYFCASSFRTGRTDTQYFGPGTRLTVL.

This chain connects TRBV28 to TRBJ2-7; 11 bases map to TRBD2. CDR1 and CDR2 from the germline V gene are MDHEN and SYDVKM. With V trimmed by 2 bases and J by 5 bases, 14 bases remained unmatched. The CDR3 has 18 amino acids. In nucleotides, the CDR3 is TGTGCCAGCAGTTTAGGGGTTAGAGGAACTAGCGGGAGAAACGAGCAGTACTTC. It encodes CASSLGVRGTSGRNEQYF.

CDR3 sequence: CASSLPRERGEQYF. As DNA, the CDR3 is TGTGCCAGCAGTTTACCGCGGGAGCGAGGCGAGCAGTACTTC. This chain connects TRBV6-2 or TRBV6-3 to TRBJ2-7, with 7 bases that match TRBD2. Germline trimming cut 4 bases from V and 6 bases from J; bases unmatched to any gene: 9. Germline V gene lookup returns CDR1 MNHEY and CDR2 SVGEGT. The CDR3 runs to 14 residues.

This clonotype was counted only a few times. The chain employs TRBV20-1 and TRBJ2-3; D gene uncertain. Germline V gives CDR1 DFQATT, CDR2 SNEGSKA (reference sequence). Trimming took off 4 bases at V and 9 bases at J, with 23 bases between the two ends. The length of the CDR3 is 15 residues. CDR3 protein: CSAIPPGVMAQTQYF. The CDR3 region has the DNA TGCAGTGCTATTCCCCCCGGCGTCATGGCCCAGACGCAGTATTTT.

The chain combines TRBV20-1 with TRBJ2-5; 7 bases fit TRBD1. V lost 3 bases, J lost 5 bases, and 9 bases stayed unmatched. CDR1 is DFQATT and CDR2 is SNEGSKA in the germline V gene (reference sequence). The length of the CDR3 is 14 residues. The CDR3 DNA is TGCAGTGCTAGTCCCAGAAGGGGGCAGGAGACCCAGTACTTC. This gives the protein CSASPRRGQETQYF.

This clonotype came up a few times. The V gene is TRBV28, the J gene TRBJ2-7; a weak D match, TRBD1 (5 bases). The ends were cut back, 8 bases at V and 0 bases at J, with 5 bases in the middle. The CDR3 covers 11 residues. The V gene's germline CDR1 is MDHEN and CDR2 SYDVKM. The CDR3 DNA sequence: TGTGCCAGCGACAGCTCCTACGAGCAGTACTTC. Translated, it gives CASDSSYEQYF. Combining the CDR3 with reference TRBV28 and TRBJ2-7 gives the whole variable domain DVKVTQSSRYLVKRTGEKVFLECVQDMDHENMFWYRQDPGLGLRLIYFSYDVKMKEKGDIPEGYSVSREKKERFSLILESASTNQTSMYLCASDSSYEQYFGPGTRLTVT.

The rearrangement uses TRBV2 and TRBJ2-7; TRBD2 matches 7 bases. The CDR3 is 15 amino acids. The germline gives CDR1 SNHLY, CDR2 FYNNEI. J gave up 1 base and V 5 bases, and 8 bases lay outside the gene matches. The CDR3 coding sequence is TGTGCCAGCAGTACCCAGCCGGGGGGTTCCTACGAGCAGTACTTC. Translating it yields CASSTQPGGSYEQYF.

The chain has TRBV3-1 and TRBJ2-3; 9 bases fit TRBD2. The CDR3 is 16 amino acids. Trimming took 1 base from V and 4 from J; bases not matched to a gene: 6. Per the germline V gene, CDR1 is LGHDT and CDR2 is YNNKEL (reference sequence). The DNA of the CDR3 is TGTGCCAGCAGCCAAGGTGTTAGCGGGGGTGCAGATACGCAGTATTTT. This sequence encodes CASSQGVSGGADTQYF.

The chain carries TRBV7-2 and TRBJ2-1, with 11 bases aligning to TRBD2. The CDR3 is 17 amino acids. The V and J ends lost 2 bases and 5 bases, in that order; junction bases with no gene match: 8. The V gene's germline CDR1 is SGHTA and CDR2 FQGNSA. This CDR3 is CASSLRRLAGGNNEQFF. CDR3 DNA sequence: TGTGCCAGCAGCTTAAGGCGGCTAGCGGGGGGCAACAATGAGCAGTTCTTC.

The rearrangement links TRBV10-3 to TRBJ2-7; 10 bases are a match to TRBD1. The CDR3 is made up of 16 amino acids. Germline V gene lookup returns CDR1 ENHRY and CDR2 SYGVKD. Unmatched junction bases numbered 8, after V lost 3 bases and J lost 3 bases. As DNA, the CDR3 is TGTGCCATCAGTGATAAGGGGACAGGGGCCGGCTACGAGCAGTACTTC. The encoded protein is CAISDKGTGAGYEQYF.

The V gene is TRBV12-3 or TRBV12-4, the J gene TRBJ2-7, with D tentatively TRBD2 (7 bases). V gave up 4 bases and J gave up 3 bases, with 10 bases separating them. The CDR3 has 13 residues. CDR3 residues: CASSWGGRYEQYF. The DNA for the CDR3 is TGTGCCAGCAGTTGGGGGGGCCGCTACGAGCAGTACTTC.

The chain joins TRBV5-1 to TRBJ2-5; D is tentatively TRBD1 or TRBD2 (5 bases each). V dropped 0 bases and J dropped 5 bases, with 11 bases sitting between them. The length of the CDR3 is 14 residues. CDR1 is SGHRS and CDR2 is YFSETQ in the germline V gene. The CDR3 spells CASSLAPGRETQYF. The CDR3 DNA follows: TGCGCCAGCAGCTTGGCCCCGGGGCGGGAGACCCAGTACTTC.

The V and J genes are TRBV12-3 or TRBV12-4 and TRBJ2-3; no definite D call. The CDR3 is 14 amino acids. V was pared by 4 bases and J by 5 bases, with 13 bases between. The CDR3 coding sequence is TGTGCCAGCAGTTCAAGTGTAGCAAAAGATACGCAGTATTTT. It is translated as CASSSSVAKDTQYF.

The V and J genes are TRBV3-1 and TRBJ2-4; D gene unclear. This CDR3 has 15 residues. Germline values: CDR1 LGHDT, CDR2 YNNKEL (reference sequence). The germline V and J ends were trimmed by 0 bases and 5 bases, with 11 bases remaining between them. Written as DNA, the CDR3 is TGTGCCAGCAGCCAAGATTCTAGGCCCGAAAACATTCAGTACTTC. Its translation is CASSQDSRPENIQYF. The full variable domain, completed using reference TRBV3-1 and TRBJ2-4, is DTAVSQTPKYLVTQMGNDKSIKCEQNLGHDTMYWYKQDSKKFLKIMFSYNNKELIINETVPNRFSPKSPDKAHLNLHINSLELGDSAVYFCASSQDSRPENIQYFGAGTRLSVL.

This clonotype was observed a few times. V and J are TRBV20-1 and TRBJ2-5; TRBD2 aligns across 9 bases. J lost 6 bases, V lost 0 bases, and 2 bases had no gene match. The V gene's germline CDR1 is DFQATT and CDR2 SNEGSKA (reference sequence). The CDR3 consists of 13 residues. This CDR3 is CSAREGLAQTQYF. In nucleotides, the CDR3 is TGCAGTGCTAGAGAGGGACTAGCACAGACCCAGTACTTC.

The rearrangement links TRBV27 to TRBJ1-6; D is possibly TRBD1 (5 bases). V was trimmed by 5 bases and J by 9 bases, leaving 14 bases between them. Germline CDR1 reads MNHEY; CDR2 reads SMNVEV (reference sequence). The CDR3 length is 14 residues. The CDR3 spells CASSPTGRTSPLHF. CDR3 DNA sequence: TGTGCCAGCAGTCCCACGGGGCGGACTTCACCCCTCCACTTT.

The chain carries TRBV10-3 and TRBJ1-2; perhaps TRBD1 as D (6 bases). Trimming cost V 9 bases and J 5 bases, with 10 bases left between them. Germline V gives CDR1 ENHRY, CDR2 SYGVKD. The CDR3 sequence is 11 residues long. The CDR3 loop is CAIGQTYGYTF. The CDR3 bases are TGTGCCATAGGACAGACGTATGGCTACACCTTC.

This clonotype was seen at least ten times. The rearrangement links TRBV11-2 to TRBJ2-1; D uncertain. This CDR3 region has 12 residues. Germline-derived CDR1 and CDR2 are SGHAT and FQNNGV. Trimming removed 6 bases at V and 4 bases at J, with 7 bases between. Written as DNA, the CDR3 is TGTGCCAGCAGAGGAAAATACAATGAGCAGTTCTTC. It yields the protein CASRGKYNEQFF.

The sample holds many counts of this clonotype. V gene TRBV12-3 or TRBV12-4 combines with J gene TRBJ1-5; unclear D gene. V was clipped by 3 bases and J by 5 bases, with 8 bases between them. The length of the CDR3 is 13 residues. CDR3 sequence: CASSFFSDQPQHF. CDR3 coding DNA: TGTGCCAGCAGTTTTTTTTCCGATCAGCCCCAGCATTTT.

Many counts were recorded for this clonotype. The chain uses TRBV18 and TRBJ1-1; 8 bases are a match to TRBD1. The CDR3 is 15 amino acids. Germline loops: CDR1 KGHSH, CDR2 LQKENI. V lost 2 bases, J lost 1 base, and 3 bases stayed unmatched. This CDR3 is CASSPTGTGNTEAFF. Here the CDR3 DNA reads TGTGCCAGCTCACCAACCGGGACAGGGAACACTGAAGCTTTCTTT.

The chain recombines TRBV28 with TRBJ1-5; D possibly corresponds to TRBD1 (6 bases). The V end lost 11 bases, the J end lost 6 bases, and 17 bases lay between the germline ends. Germline V gene lookup returns CDR1 MDHEN and CDR2 SYDVKM. The CDR3 is made up of 13 amino acids. This chain's CDR3 is CAGNRGAGQPQHF. In DNA, the CDR3 is TGTGCCGGAAACCGGGGGGCAGGTCAGCCCCAGCATTTT.